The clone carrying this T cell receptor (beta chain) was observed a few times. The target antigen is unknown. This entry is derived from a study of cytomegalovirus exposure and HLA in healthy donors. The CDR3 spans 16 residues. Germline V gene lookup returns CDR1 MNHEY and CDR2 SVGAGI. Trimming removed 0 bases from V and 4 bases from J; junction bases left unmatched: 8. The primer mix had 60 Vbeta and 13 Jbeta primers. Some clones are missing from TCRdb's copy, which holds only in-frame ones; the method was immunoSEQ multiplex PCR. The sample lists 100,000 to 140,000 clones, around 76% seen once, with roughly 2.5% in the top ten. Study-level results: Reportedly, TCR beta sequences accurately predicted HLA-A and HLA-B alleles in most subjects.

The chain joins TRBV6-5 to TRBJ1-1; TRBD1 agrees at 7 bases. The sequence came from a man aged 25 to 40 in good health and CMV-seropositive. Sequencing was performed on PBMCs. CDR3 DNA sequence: TGTGCCAGCAGTTACTCGGACAGGTCGTGGGGCACTGAAGCTTTCTTT. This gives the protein CASSYSDRSWGTEAFF.